These 14 T cell receptor beta chains share one sample of origin, sequenced in a study of control samples from healthy donors and cancer patients (dated by TCRdb to 2018 to 2021). Library preparation employed the immunoSEQ multiplex PCR assay. TCRdb stores this immuneACCESS table with in-frame sequences only. Part of the clones is absent; in the studies checked, under half of the shortfall reflects unresolved V genes, and no reason is known for the rest. The table for this sample lists 90,000 to 150,000 clones; 89% of them were counted only once. 30% to 40% of the sample belongs to the ten largest clones. The source material was blood. The receptors were gathered from a man aged 45-60 years in good health.

The CDR3 nucleotides are TGTGCCAGCAGCCTCAGTGGGGGGGACCACAATGAGCAGTTCTTC. Translation: CASSLSGGDHNEQFF. The chain recombines TRBV7-8 with TRBJ2-1; 7 bases map to TRBD2. CDR1 is SGHVS and CDR2 is FQNEAQ in the germline V gene. V lost 5 bases, J lost 5 bases, and 9 bases stayed unmatched. The CDR3 runs 15 residues.

The chain has TRBV2 and TRBJ1-5; TRBD1 aligns across 7 bases. V shed 7 bases, J shed 0 bases, and the junction held 9 bases outside the gene matches. CDR3 length: 16 amino acids. Per germline, CDR1 SNHLY and CDR2 FYNNEI. DNA for the CDR3: TGTGCCAGCAAAGCGGGGACAGATTATAGCAATCAGCCCCAGCATTTT. This sequence encodes CASKAGTDYSNQPQHF.

This rearrangement joins TRBV12-3 or TRBV12-4 to TRBJ2-7; no clear D gene. V shed 0 bases and J shed 6 bases, with 6 bases lying between them. The CDR3 totals 12 residues. The CDR3 loop reads CASSLAPAEQYF. In DNA form, the CDR3 reads TGTGCCAGCAGTTTAGCGCCGGCCGAGCAGTACTTC.

V usage is TRBV7-2 and J usage is TRBJ1-5; D gene unclear. CDR1 is SGHTA, CDR2 FQGNSA, per germline. This CDR3 has 15 residues. V lost 2 bases, J lost 1 base, and 9 bases lay in between. The CDR3 DNA sequence: TGTGCCAGCAGCTTATATAAGGGCAGCAATCAGCCCCAGCATTTT. It translates to CASSLYKGSNQPQHF.

The V gene is TRBV7-8, the J gene TRBJ1-1; TRBD1 matches 7 bases. Looked up from germline, CDR1 is SGHVS and CDR2 is FQNEAQ. This CDR3 spans 15 amino acids. After removal of 6 bases from V and 8 bases from J, the junction contained 15 bases not matched to a gene. The CDR3 reads CASSYHPRDSVEAFF. Here the CDR3 DNA reads TGTGCCAGCAGTTACCATCCCAGGGACAGCGTCGAAGCTTTCTTT.

The genes are TRBV9 and TRBJ2-2, with unresolved D. V was cut by 0 bases and J by 5 bases, with 8 bases left in between. Germline CDR1 and CDR2: SGDLS and YYNGEE. This CDR3 region has 14 residues. The CDR3 DNA sequence: TGTGCCAGCAGCGTAGCGGAGCCGACCGGGGAGCTGTTTTTT. Translation gives CASSVAEPTGELFF.

This clone was detected once. This chain connects TRBV12-3 or TRBV12-4 to TRBJ1-1, with TRBD1 as a possible D gene (5 bases). The CDR3 extends over 13 amino acids. Between the trimmed V and J ends, which lost 1 base and 6 bases, there was a span of 9 bases. CDR3 sequence: CASSLVEGPEAFF. The CDR3 bases are TGTGCCAGCAGTTTAGTAGAGGGGCCTGAAGCTTTCTTT.

The CDR3 DNA sequence: TGTGCCAGCAGCTTGACAGGGAGTAACTATGGCTACACCTTC. It yields the protein CASSLTGSNYGYTF. The chain has TRBV5-5 and TRBJ1-2, with a weak D call TRBD1 (6 bases). From germline, CDR1 is SGHKS and CDR2 YYEKEE (reference sequence). Deletions cut 1 base from V and 1 base from J, with 8 bases between. The length of the CDR3 is 14 residues.

This clone was seen more than once but under ten times. This chain joins TRBV3-1 (or the pseudogene TRBV3-2) and TRBJ2-1; a weak D match, TRBD2 (7 bases). CDR1 LGHDT and CDR2 YNNKEL come from the germline V gene (reference sequence). The CDR3 loop spans 16 amino acids. Trimming removed 4 bases at V and 4 bases at J, with 17 bases between. CDR3: CASSLAPGGSYNEQFF. In nucleotides, the CDR3 is TGTGCCAGCAGCCTAGCCCCGGGGGGCTCGTACAATGAGCAGTTCTTC.

The chain recombines TRBV3-1 (or the pseudogene TRBV3-2) with TRBJ1-2; 7 nucleotides align to TRBD1. This CDR3 contains 15 residues. The V segment lost 3 bases and the J segment 2 bases; nucleotides outside the gene matches: 6. Germline lookup yields CDR1 LGHDT and CDR2 YNNKEL (reference sequence). The CDR3 region has the DNA TGTGCCAGCAGCCACAGGGGGAGCGGGAACTATGGCTACACCTTC. It yields the protein CASSHRGSGNYGYTF.

The chain joins TRBV27 to TRBJ2-1; TRBD1 aligns across 8 bases. CDR1 and CDR2 (germline): MNHEY, SMNVEV (reference sequence). The CDR3 consists of 17 residues. The V and J ends lost 4 bases and 8 bases, in that order; junction bases with no gene match: 16. DNA for the CDR3: TGTGCCAGCAGTTCCCGATATGACAGGGGCCTCTCACATGAGCAGTTCTTC. Amino acids: CASSSRYDRGLSHEQFF.

The chain recombines TRBV6-5 with TRBJ1-2, with D unclear. V lost 5 bases, J lost 7 bases, and 17 bases lay in between. Germline CDR1 MNHEY, CDR2 SVGAGI. CDR3 length: 14 amino acids. Here the CDR3 DNA reads TGTGCCAGCAGTACCGCCGGTACCCATGGTGGCTACACCTTC. Amino acids: CASSTAGTHGGYTF.

In nucleotides, the CDR3 is TGTGCCAGCAGGAGTCAGGGGGCCCAGCCCCAGCATTTT. This translates into CASRSQGAQPQHF. The chain has TRBV27 and TRBJ1-5, with TRBD1 matching over 8 bases. After removal of 6 bases from V and 7 bases from J, the junction contained 5 bases not matched to a gene. This CDR3 has 13 amino acids. Germline CDR1 and CDR2: MNHEY and SMNVEV (reference sequence).

The V gene is TRBV5-1, the J gene TRBJ2-7, with 7 bases aligning to TRBD1. With 3 bases clipped from V and 2 bases from J, the junction kept 8 bases outside the gene matches. The CDR3 sequence is 15 residues long. The germline CDR1 and CDR2 sequences are SGHRS and YFSETQ. For the CDR3, the DNA is TGCGCCAGCAGCTCGCCGACAGGGTCCCCCTACGAGCAGTACTTC. Translating it yields CASSSPTGSPYEQYF.